Listed below are T cell receptor beta chains from one sample, sequenced in a study of blood T cell repertoires in COVID-19. Only in-frame clones appear in the TCRdb table, and some are missing; sequencing was by immunoSEQ multiplex PCR. The sample lists 49,000 or so clones; about 87% were seen once. The sequenced sample was peripheral blood. The origin of the receptors is a man aged 45-65 years with acute or convalescent COVID-19. Each CDR3 is given with its conserved first and last residue. A D gene is named only where the DNA matches it firmly. Not all rows give a size; the values are once, few, many and, for expanded clones, a class.

>TRBV2|TRBJ1-4|NA|few
CASSALQGGKLFF
TGTGCCAGCAGTGCTTTACAGGGCGGCAAACTGTTTTTT
>TRBV19|TRBJ2-3|TRBD1|NA
CASSFRGRLEDTQYF
TGTGCCAGTAGTTTCAGGGGGCGGCTGGAAGATACGCAGTATTTT
>TRBV19|TRBJ1-4|NA|once
CASRSRRDATNEKLFF
TGTGCCAGTAGATCCAGGAGGGACGCAACTAATGAAAAACTGTTTTTT
>TRBV18|TRBJ1-2|NA|NA
CASSPDPQAGYTF
TGTGCCAGCTCGCCCGATCCGCAGGCTGGCTACACCTTC
>TRBV28|TRBJ1-5|TRBD1|NA
CASSSQPPGQAVAQPQHF
TGTGCCAGCAGTTCTCAGCCACCTGGACAGGCCGTCGCTCAGCCCCAGCATTTT
>TRBV6-1|TRBJ2-7|TRBD2|NA
CASSAPVIAGDYEQYF
TGTGCCAGCAGTGCCCCCGTAATAGCGGGAGACTACGAGCAGTACTTC
>TRBV7-2|TRBJ2-3|TRBD2|NA
CASSYSAGLAADTQYF
TGTGCCAGCAGCTACTCCGCGGGACTAGCGGCAGATACGCAGTATTTT
>TRBV9|TRBJ1-1|TRBD1|NA
CASSQDLPGQGTLNTEAFF
TGTGCCAGCAGCCAAGACTTACCGGGACAGGGAACCCTGAACACTGAAGCTTTCTTT
>TRBV11-1|TRBJ1-1|NA|NA
CASSFSQTFKGAFF
TGTGCCAGCAGCTTTTCACAGACCTTTAAAGGAGCTTTCTTT
>TRBV7-3|TRBJ2-3|TRBD2|NA
CASSLTGLAGGIDTQYF
TGTGCCAGCAGCTTAACGGGACTAGCGGGAGGTATAGATACGCAGTATTTT
>TRBV2|TRBJ1-1|NA|NA
CASRAGFLEAFF
TGTGCCAGCAGGGCAGGGTTTTTAGAAGCTTTCTTT
>TRBV3-1/TRBV3-2|TRBJ2-7|NA|NA
CASSHLSGEQYF
TGTGCCAGCAGCCACCTGAGCGGCGAGCAGTACTTC
>TRBV5-1|TRBJ2-5|TRBD2|NA
CASSLGTSGRPEETQYF
TGCGCCAGCAGCTTGGGGACTAGCGGGCGTCCCGAAGAGACCCAGTACTTC
>TRBV11-2|TRBJ2-2|NA|NA
CASIPRADSRATGELFF
TGTGCCAGCATCCCCCGAGCGGACAGCAGGGCCACCGGGGAGCTGTTTTTT
>TRBV7-9|TRBJ2-7|NA|NA
CASSGNYEQYF
TGTGCCAGCAGCGGCAACTACGAGCAGTACTTC
>TRBV7-3|TRBJ2-7|NA|NA
CASSSLTGEQYF
TGTGCCAGCAGCTCCCTAACGGGCGAGCAGTACTTC
>TRBV3-1/TRBV3-2|TRBJ2-2|TRBD1|NA
CATPTGGLLSFGGELFF
TGTGCCACCCCGACAGGGGGGCTTTTATCCTTTGGCGGGGAGCTGTTTTTT
>TRBV23-1|TRBJ2-1|TRBD2|once
CASSQLGDGTSVYNEQFF
TGCGCCAGCAGTCAATTGGGGGATGGGACTAGCGTCTACAATGAGCAGTTCTTC
>TRBV5-1|TRBJ1-1|NA|NA
CASSRQSNTEAFF
TGCGCCAGCAGCAGACAGAGCAACACTGAAGCTTTCTTT
>TRBV5-4|TRBJ2-2|TRBD2|NA
CASSTPTSGRSTGELFF
TGTGCCAGCAGCACCCCGACTAGCGGGAGGAGCACCGGGGAGCTGTTTTTT
>TRBV5-1|TRBJ1-2|NA|NA
CASSLAPNPLTGLGGYTF
TGCGCCAGCAGCTTGGCCCCTAACCCTTTAACAGGGCTGGGAGGCTACACCTTC
>TRBV6-1|TRBJ2-1|TRBD2|few
CASSEAPGTSDEQFF
TGTGCCAGCAGTGAAGCGCCAGGGACTAGCGATGAGCAGTTCTTC
>TRBV2|TRBJ1-6|NA|NA
CASSKLHPRGSPLHF
TGTGCCAGCAGTAAACTCCATCCTAGGGGTTCACCCCTCCACTTT
>TRBV27|TRBJ1-2|TRBD1|NA
CASSLSGQGGNYGYTF
TGTGCCAGCAGTTTGTCCGGACAGGGGGGTAACTATGGCTACACCTTC
>TRBV4-1|TRBJ2-7|NA|NA
CASSQEFGFEQYF
TGCGCCAGCAGCCAAGAGTTCGGGTTCGAGCAGTACTTC
>TRBV6-5|TRBJ1-6|NA|NA
CATGVVNSPLHF
TGTGCCACCGGAGTTGTAAATTCACCCCTCCACTTT
>TRBV6-5|TRBJ2-5|NA|NA
CASKVEGRETQYF
TGTGCCAGCAAAGTGGAGGGGCGGGAGACCCAGTACTTC
>TRBV21-1|TRBJ1-1|NA|few
CASSKQGNTEAFF
TGTGCCAGCAGCAAACAGGGGAACACTGAAGCTTTCTTT
>TRBV5-6|TRBJ1-3|NA|once
CASSLLGQGMENTIYF
TGTGCCAGCAGCTTGTTGGGCCAGGGTATGGAAAACACCATATATTTT
>TRBV7-2|TRBJ2-7|TRBD2|NA
CASSLTSGRAWDEQYF
TGTGCCAGCAGCTTAACTAGCGGGAGGGCCTGGGACGAGCAGTACTTC
>TRBV2|TRBJ2-5|NA|NA
CASSEYSQETQYF
TGTGCCAGCAGTGAATACAGCCAAGAGACCCAGTACTTC
>TRBV9|TRBJ1-2|NA|NA
CASSVGTALYGYTF
TGTGCCAGCAGCGTAGGGACAGCTCTTTATGGCTACACCTTC
>TRBV28|TRBJ1-5|NA|NA
CASSLSLENQPQHF
TGTGCCAGCAGTTTAAGTTTAGAGAATCAGCCCCAGCATTTT
>TRBV27|TRBJ2-1|TRBD1|NA
CASKGDRSYNEQFF
TGTGCCAGCAAGGGGGACAGAAGCTACAATGAGCAGTTCTTC
>TRBV4-2|TRBJ1-5|TRBD1|NA
CASSQEPQGAIGQPQHF
TGTGCCAGCAGCCAGGAACCACAGGGGGCGATAGGCCAGCCCCAGCATTTT
>TRBV5-1|TRBJ2-7|TRBD2|NA
CASRLAGPYEQYF
TGCGCCAGCAGACTAGCGGGGCCCTACGAGCAGTACTTC
>TRBV5-1|TRBJ1-1|NA|NA
CASSLFGNTEAFF
TGCGCCAGCAGCCTTTTCGGGAACACTGAAGCTTTCTTT
>TRBV3-1/TRBV3-2|TRBJ1-1|NA|NA
CASSQASGATEAFF
TGTGCCAGCAGCCAAGCCTCAGGGGCCACTGAAGCTTTCTTT
>TRBV10-1|TRBJ2-3|NA|NA
CASSERGPDTQYF
TGCGCCAGCAGTGAGCGCGGGCCCGATACGCAGTATTTT
>TRBV7-9|TRBJ1-4|NA|few
CASSLDRNEKLFF
TGTGCCAGCAGCTTAGACAGAAATGAAAAACTGTTTTTT